Sequencing of this TCR beta chain was carried out in a study of cytomegalovirus exposure and HLA in healthy donors. About the study: A subsequent analysis stated that the approximately 110 validation repertoires were run on the same platform as the approximately 610 first-cohort repertoires.

Repertoires were generated with immunoSEQ multiplex PCR, while TCRdb's copy carries only in-frame clones and drops some. This sample has 130,000 to 150,000 clones, with 91% found just once. The germline gives CDR1 SGHRS, CDR2 YFSETQ. This CDR3 has 14 amino acids. The V end lost 0 bases, the J end lost 8 bases, and 12 bases lay between the germline ends. Study-level results: Most observed TCR sequences were rare, whereas some public TCRs were detected in many donors. The study put some 150 TCR beta chains on its list as cytomegalovirus-associated.

Worth noting for this clone: What it binds is not known.

The rearrangement links TRBV5-1 to TRBJ2-1; the D gene is possibly TRBD1 (6 bases). The clonotype was recovered from a man younger than 30 in good health and CMV-seronegative. Sequencing was done on a sample of PBMCs. DNA for the CDR3: TGCGCCAGCAGCTTGGACAGGGTGGGGGATGAGCAGTTCTTC. Residues: CASSLDRVGDEQFF.